The entry below gives a single TCR beta chain sequence along with its context. The antigen is unknown. These data belong to a study of T cell responses to AZD1222 COVID-19 vaccine. Findings and caveats of the study: The CD4 TCRs associated with vaccination extended across spike and predominated at 160-218 and 743-854.

Only in-frame clones appear in the TCRdb table, and some are missing; sequencing was by immunoSEQ multiplex PCR. The repertoire holds some 98,000 clones, with 88% as singletons. Germline V gene data show CDR1 as SGHNT and CDR2 as YENEEA. The CDR3 is made up of 13 amino acids. With 4 bases removed from V and 3 bases from J, the gap between germline ends came to 8 bases. The specimen was peripheral blood, collected 28 days after the second AZD1222 dose. V usage is TRBV11-3 and J usage is TRBJ2-3; D not resolved. The clonotype comes from an adult who received the AZD1222 COVID-19 vaccine. The CDR3 DNA reads as TGTGCCAGCAGCTCGCTAAATACAGATACGCAGTATTTT. Encoded protein: CASSSLNTDTQYF.